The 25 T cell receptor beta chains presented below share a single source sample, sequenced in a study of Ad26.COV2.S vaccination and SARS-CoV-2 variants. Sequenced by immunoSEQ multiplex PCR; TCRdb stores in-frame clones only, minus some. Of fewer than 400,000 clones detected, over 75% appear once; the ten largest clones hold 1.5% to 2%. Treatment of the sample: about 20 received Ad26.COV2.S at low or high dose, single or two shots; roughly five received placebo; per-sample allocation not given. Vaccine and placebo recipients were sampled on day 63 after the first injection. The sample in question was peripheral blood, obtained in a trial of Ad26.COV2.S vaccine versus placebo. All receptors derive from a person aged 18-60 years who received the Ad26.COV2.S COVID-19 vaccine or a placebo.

CDR3 coding DNA: TGTGCCAGCAACCAGGGTATCCACGAGCAGTACTTC. Translation gives CASNQGIHEQYF. The genes are TRBV2 and TRBJ2-7, with D perhaps matching TRBD1 (5 bases). CDR3 length: 12 amino acids. The germline V gene encodes CDR1 SNHLY and CDR2 FYNNEI. Trimming pared 7 bases from V and 5 bases from J, leaving 12 bases between. The whole variable domain, remainder taken from reference TRBV2 and TRBJ2-7, is EPEVTQTPSHQVTQMGQEVILRCVPISNHLYFYWYRQILGQKVEFLVSFYNNEISEKSEIFDDQFSVERPDGSNFTLKIRSTKLEDSAMYFCASNQGIHEQYFGPGTRLTVT.

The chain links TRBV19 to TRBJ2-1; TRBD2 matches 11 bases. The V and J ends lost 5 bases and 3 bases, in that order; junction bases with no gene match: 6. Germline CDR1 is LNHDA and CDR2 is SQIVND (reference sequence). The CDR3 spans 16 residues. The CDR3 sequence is CASSLAGTSGYNEQFF. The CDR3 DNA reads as TGTGCCAGTAGTCTGGCCGGGACTAGCGGCTACAATGAGCAGTTCTTC. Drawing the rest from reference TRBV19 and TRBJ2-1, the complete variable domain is DGGITQSPKYLFRKEGQNVTLSCEQNLNHDAMYWYRQDPGQGLRLIYYSQIVNDFQKGDIAEGYSVSREKKESFPLTVTSAQKNPTAFYLCASSLAGTSGYNEQFFGPGTRLTVL.

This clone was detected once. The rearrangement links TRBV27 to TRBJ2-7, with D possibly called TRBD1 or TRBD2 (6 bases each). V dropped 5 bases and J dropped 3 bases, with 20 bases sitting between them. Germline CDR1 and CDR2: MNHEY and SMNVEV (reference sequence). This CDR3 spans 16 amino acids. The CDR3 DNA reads TGTGCCAGCAGTGACCGCTTGGGGGGCAGAGGCTACGAGCAGTACTTC. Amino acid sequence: CASSDRLGGRGYEQYF.

The CDR3 bases are TGTGCCAGCAGCGCTGTGGGGCAGAGGACAGAGACCCAGTACTTC. Encoded protein: CASSAVGQRTETQYF. This sequence joins TRBV13 and TRBJ2-5, with D perhaps TRBD1 (5 bases). Germline V gives CDR1 PRHDT, CDR2 FYEKMQ (reference sequence). The CDR3 covers 15 residues. The germline V and J ends were trimmed by 5 bases and 4 bases, with 17 bases remaining between them.

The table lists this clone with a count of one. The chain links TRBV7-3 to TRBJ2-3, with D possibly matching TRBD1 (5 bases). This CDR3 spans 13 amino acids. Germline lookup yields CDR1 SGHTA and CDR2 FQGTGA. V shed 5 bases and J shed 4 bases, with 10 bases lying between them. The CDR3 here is CASSPQGADTQYF. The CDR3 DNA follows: TGTGCCAGCAGCCCCCAGGGCGCAGATACGCAGTATTTT.

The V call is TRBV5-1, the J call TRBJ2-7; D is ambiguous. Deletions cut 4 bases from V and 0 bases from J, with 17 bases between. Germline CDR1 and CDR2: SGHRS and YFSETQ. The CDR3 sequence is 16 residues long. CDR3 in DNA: TGCGCCAGCAGCCTGGCGGTGGGCAGGAGCTCCTACGAGCAGTACTTC. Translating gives CASSLAVGRSSYEQYF.

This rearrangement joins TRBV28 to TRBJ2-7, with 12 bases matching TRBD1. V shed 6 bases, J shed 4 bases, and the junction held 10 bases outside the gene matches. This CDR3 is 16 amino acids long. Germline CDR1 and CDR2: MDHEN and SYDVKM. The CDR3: CASRPRGQGARYEQYF. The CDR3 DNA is TGTGCCAGCAGACCCAGGGGACAGGGGGCGCGGTACGAGCAGTACTTC.

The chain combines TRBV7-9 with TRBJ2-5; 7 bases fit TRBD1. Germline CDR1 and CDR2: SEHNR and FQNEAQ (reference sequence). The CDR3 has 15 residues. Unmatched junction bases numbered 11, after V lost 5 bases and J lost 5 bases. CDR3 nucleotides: TGTGCCAGCAGCAGACCTATGGGACAGTTGGAGACCCAGTACTTC. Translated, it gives CASSRPMGQLETQYF.

CDR3 region: CASSPTSGRYYEQYF. CDR3 DNA: TGTGCCAGCAGCCCCACTAGCGGGAGATACTACGAGCAGTACTTC. This chain joins TRBV6-5 and TRBJ2-7; 11 bases agree with TRBD2. Germline-derived CDR1 and CDR2 are MNHEY and SVGAGI. V gave up 6 bases and J gave up 3 bases; unmatched junction bases: 7. This CDR3 has 15 residues.

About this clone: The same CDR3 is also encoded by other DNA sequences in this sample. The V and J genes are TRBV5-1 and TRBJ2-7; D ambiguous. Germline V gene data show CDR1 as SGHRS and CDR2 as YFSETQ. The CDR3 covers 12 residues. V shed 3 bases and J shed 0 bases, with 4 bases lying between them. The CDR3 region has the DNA TGCGCCAGCAGCTCCTCCTCCTACGAGCAGTACTTC. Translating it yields CASSSSSYEQYF.

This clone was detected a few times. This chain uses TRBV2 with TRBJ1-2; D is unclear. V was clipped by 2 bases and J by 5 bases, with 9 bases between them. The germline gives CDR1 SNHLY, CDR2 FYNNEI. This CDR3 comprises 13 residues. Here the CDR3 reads CASSELSSYGYTF. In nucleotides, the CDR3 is TGTGCCAGCAGTGAACTGAGTTCGTATGGCTACACCTTC.

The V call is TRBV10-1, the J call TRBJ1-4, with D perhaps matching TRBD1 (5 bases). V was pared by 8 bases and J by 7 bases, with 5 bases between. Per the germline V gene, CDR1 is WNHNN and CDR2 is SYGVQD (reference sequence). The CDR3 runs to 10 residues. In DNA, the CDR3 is TGCGCCAGCGGGGGTGAAAAACTGTTTTTT. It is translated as CASGGEKLFF.

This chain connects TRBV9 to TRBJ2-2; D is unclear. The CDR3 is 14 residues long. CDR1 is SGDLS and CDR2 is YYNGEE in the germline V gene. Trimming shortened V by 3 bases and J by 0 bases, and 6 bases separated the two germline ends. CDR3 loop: CASSAGPNTGELFF. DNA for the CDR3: TGTGCCAGCAGCGCCGGGCCGAACACCGGGGAGCTGTTTTTT.

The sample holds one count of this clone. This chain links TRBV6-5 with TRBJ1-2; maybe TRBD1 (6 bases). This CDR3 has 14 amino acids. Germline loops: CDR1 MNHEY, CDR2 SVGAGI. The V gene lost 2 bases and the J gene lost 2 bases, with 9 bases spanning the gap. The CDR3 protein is CASSYGGLNYGYTF. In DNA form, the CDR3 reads TGTGCCAGCAGTTACGGGGGGCTGAACTATGGCTACACCTTC.

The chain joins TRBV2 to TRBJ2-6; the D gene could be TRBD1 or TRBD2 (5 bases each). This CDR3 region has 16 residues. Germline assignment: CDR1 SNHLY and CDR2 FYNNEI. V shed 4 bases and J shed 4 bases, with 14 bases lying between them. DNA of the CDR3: TGTGCCAGCAGTGGGGTCCAGGGAGCAGGGGCCAACGTCCTGACTTTC. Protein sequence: CASSGVQGAGANVLTF. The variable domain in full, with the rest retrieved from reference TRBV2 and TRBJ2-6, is EPEVTQTPSHQVTQMGQEVILRCVPISNHLYFYWYRQILGQKVEFLVSFYNNEISEKSEIFDDQFSVERPDGSNFTLKIRSTKLEDSAMYFCASSGVQGAGANVLTFGAGSRLTVL.

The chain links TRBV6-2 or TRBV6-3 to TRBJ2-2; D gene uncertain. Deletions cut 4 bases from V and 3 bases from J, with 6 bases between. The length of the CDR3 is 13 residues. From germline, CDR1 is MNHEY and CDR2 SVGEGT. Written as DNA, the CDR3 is TGTGCCAGCAGTTGGGCCTACACCGGGGAGCTGTTTTTT. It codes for CASSWAYTGELFF.

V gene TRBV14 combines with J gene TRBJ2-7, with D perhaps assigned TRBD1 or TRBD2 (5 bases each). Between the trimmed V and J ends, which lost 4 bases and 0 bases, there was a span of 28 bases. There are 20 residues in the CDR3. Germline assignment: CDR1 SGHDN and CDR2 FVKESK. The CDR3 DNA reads TGTGCCAGCAGCCCAGGGTTGGTGGCTAGCTGGGGTGTGACCTCCTACGAGCAGTACTTC. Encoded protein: CASSPGLVASWGVTSYEQYF.

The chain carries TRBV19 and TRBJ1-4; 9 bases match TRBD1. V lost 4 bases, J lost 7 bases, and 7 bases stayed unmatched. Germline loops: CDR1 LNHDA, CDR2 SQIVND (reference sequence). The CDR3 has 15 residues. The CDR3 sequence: CASSKTGGLTEKLFF. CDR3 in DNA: TGTGCCAGTAGTAAAACAGGGGGCCTGACTGAAAAACTGTTTTTT.

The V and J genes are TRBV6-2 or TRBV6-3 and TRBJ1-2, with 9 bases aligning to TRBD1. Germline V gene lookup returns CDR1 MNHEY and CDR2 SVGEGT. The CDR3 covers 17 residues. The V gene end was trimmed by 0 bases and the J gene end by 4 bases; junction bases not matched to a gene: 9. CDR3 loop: CASSYSVDRGFSYGYTF. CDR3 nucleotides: TGTGCCAGCAGTTACTCTGTGGACAGGGGATTCTCCTATGGCTACACCTTC.

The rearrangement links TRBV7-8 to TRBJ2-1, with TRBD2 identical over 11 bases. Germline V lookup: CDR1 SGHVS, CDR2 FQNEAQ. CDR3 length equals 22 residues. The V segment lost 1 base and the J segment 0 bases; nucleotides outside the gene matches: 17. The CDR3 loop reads CASSLGRLPGLAVPSSYNEQFF. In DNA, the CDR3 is TGTGCCAGCAGCTTAGGTAGGCTTCCGGGACTAGCGGTCCCGAGCTCCTACAATGAGCAGTTCTTC.

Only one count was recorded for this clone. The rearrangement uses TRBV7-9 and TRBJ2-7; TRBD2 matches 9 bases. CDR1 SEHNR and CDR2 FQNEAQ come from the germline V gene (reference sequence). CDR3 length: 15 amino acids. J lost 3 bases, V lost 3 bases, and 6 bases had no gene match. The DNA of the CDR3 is TGTGCCAGCAGCTTTAGCGGGAGAACATTCTACGAGCAGTACTTC. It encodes CASSFSGRTFYEQYF.

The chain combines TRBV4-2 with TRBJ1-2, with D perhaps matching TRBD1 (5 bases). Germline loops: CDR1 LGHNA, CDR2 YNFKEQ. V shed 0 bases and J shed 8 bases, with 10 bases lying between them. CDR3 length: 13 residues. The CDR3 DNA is TGTGCCAGCAGCCAAGATCTCGGGGACGGCTACACCTTC. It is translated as CASSQDLGDGYTF.

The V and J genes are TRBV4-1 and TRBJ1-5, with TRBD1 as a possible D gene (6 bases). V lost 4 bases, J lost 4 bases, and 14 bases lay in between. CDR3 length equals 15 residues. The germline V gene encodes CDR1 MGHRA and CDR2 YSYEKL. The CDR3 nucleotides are TGCGCCAGCAGCCTCCGACAGGTATCAAATCAGCCCCAGCATTTT. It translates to CASSLRQVSNQPQHF.

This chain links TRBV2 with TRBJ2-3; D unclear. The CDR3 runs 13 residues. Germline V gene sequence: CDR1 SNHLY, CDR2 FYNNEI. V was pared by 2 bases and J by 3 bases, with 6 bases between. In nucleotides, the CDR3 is TGTGCCAGCAGTGAATACAGAACAGATACGCAGTATTTT. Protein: CASSEYRTDTQYF. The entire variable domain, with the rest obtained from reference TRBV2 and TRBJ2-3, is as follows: EPEVTQTPSHQVTQMGQEVILRCVPISNHLYFYWYRQILGQKVEFLVSFYNNEISEKSEIFDDQFSVERPDGSNFTLKIRSTKLEDSAMYFCASSEYRTDTQYFGPGTRLTVL.

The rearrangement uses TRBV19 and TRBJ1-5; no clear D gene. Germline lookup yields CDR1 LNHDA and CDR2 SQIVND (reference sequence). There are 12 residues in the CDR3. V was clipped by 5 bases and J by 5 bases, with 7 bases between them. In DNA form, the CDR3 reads TGTGCCAGTAGTCAAAAAGATCAGCCCCAGCATTTT. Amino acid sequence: CASSQKDQPQHF.